This TCR beta chain was identified in a study of blood T cell repertoires in COVID-19 (dated by TCRdb to the early 2020s). With respect to the entire study: Samples from collaborators originated in the United States, Italy and Spain and spanned both the acute and convalescent phases of COVID-19. A de-identified subject ID, COVID-19 status, age in years and sex were almost always included in the sample metadata. The prospective study material was composed of cDNA or gDNA derived from T cells, B-cell-depleted T cells, or PBMCs. Samples came from the ongoing ImmuneRACE study (first 160 participants) plus 1,254 subjects from 6 global collaborators. HLA class I and class II types, where available, came from metadata supplied by the sample provider rather than from assay-based typing. The repertoires were released in a freely available public database intended as a resource for research on the immune response to SARS-CoV-2. The dataset comprised deeply sampled blood TCRbeta repertoires from subjects exposed to, actively infected with, or recovered from COVID-19. Overall results and qualifications from the work: The amount of clinical and demographic metadata varied by source and participant and was provided uncurated.

TCRbeta CDR3 regions were amplified from genomic DNA by means of the immunoSEQ Assay, a bias-controlled multiplex PCR. In the paper's pipeline: The number of nucleated cells in each sample was estimated from the amplification of reference gene primers within the assay. To quantify the absolute abundance of each unique TCRbeta CDR3 rearrangement, sequence reads were collapsed and filtered. For each sample, productive Simpson clonality was calculated by taking the square root of Simpson's diversity index across productive rearrangements. Here the immuneACCESS table is served through TCRdb, limited to in-frame sequences with V and J called. Missing clones are a known gap in these copies; in checked studies unresolved V genes cover under half, and the rest lacks a known reason. Clone size and V and J calls were adopted from that table, with D and trimming inferred from the DNA. The sample data list 200,000 to 250,000 clones, and 85% to 90% of these were observed just once. The top ten hold 3% of the sample.

The germline ends are 26 bases apart after V is trimmed by 3 bases and J by 6 bases. From the germline V gene, CDR1 is MGHRA and CDR2 is YSYEKL. The CDR3 covers 18 residues, taking in both the cysteine and the phenylalanine. Of the read, only the CDR3 DNA is kept; its 54 bases are in frame from base 1. As concerns this clone: The antigen this receptor binds is unknown. Base qualities are not recorded, but no much larger clone differs from it by a single base.

Each collaborating institution followed its own protocols to collect whole blood in K2EDTA tubes. Collaborator samples were shipped for TCRbeta analysis as frozen whole blood, isolated PBMCs, or DNA extracted from either sample type. The receptor was isolated from a man aged 55 to 69 with acute or convalescent COVID-19. This chain is built from TRBV4-1 and TRBJ1-1; tentative D gene TRBD1, with 6 bases matching. What was sequenced was peripheral blood. The CDR3 here reads CASSHPGQSHQGFAEAFF. The DNA sequence is as follows: TGCGCCAGCAGCCACCCGGGACAATCCCATCAGGGGTTTGCTGAAGCTTTCTTT.